These T cell receptor beta chains were read from a single sample in a study of shared clonotypes between healthy human individuals. Clones were sequenced by immunoSEQ multiplex PCR, and TCRdb holds only the in-frame ones, with some missing. This sample has some 2.1 million clones, with 90% to 95% found just once. Sequenced material: naive CD4+ T cells sorted from blood. The receptor set was obtained from a man younger than 35 in good health. Both conserved end residues are part of each CDR3. A D gene is named only where the DNA matches it firmly. Clone size is not always given. Where it is, it says once, few, many or a class for expanded clones.

V gene	D gene	clone size	J gene	CDR3 DNA	CDR3 protein
TRBV5-1	NA	NA	TRBJ2-3	TGCGCCAGCAGCTTGGGACAGGTCGGCACAGATACGCAGTATTTT	CASSLGQVGTDTQYF
TRBV7-2	TRBD2	NA	TRBJ2-1	TGTGCCAGCAGCTTAAGAGTAAAGCGGGAGTCGTCCTACAATGAGCAGTTCTTC	CASSLRVKRESSYNEQFF
TRBV7-2	NA	NA	TRBJ2-3	TGTGCCAGCAGCTTAGGGGTGAGCACAGATACGCAGTATTTT	CASSLGVSTDTQYF
TRBV19	NA	NA	TRBJ2-3	TGTGCCAGTAGTACCGCCTCACTCATAAGCACAGATACGCAGTATTTT	CASSTASLISTDTQYF
TRBV18	TRBD2	NA	TRBJ2-2	TGTGCCAGCTCACCTTTTCTAGCGGAGAACACCGGGGAGCTGTTTTTT	CASSPFLAENTGELFF
TRBV30	NA	NA	TRBJ1-2	TGTGCCTGGAGTGAGGGAGGGTTAAAGGGCTACACCTTC	CAWSEGGLKGYTF
TRBV7-2	NA	NA	TRBJ1-2	TGTGCCAGCAGCTTAGAATTTGGGTTCTATGGCTACACCTTC	CASSLEFGFYGYTF
TRBV7-9	NA	NA	TRBJ1-4	TGTGCCAGCAGCTTACTGGGCGGGAAATCCTCAACTAATGAAAAACTGTTTTTT	CASSLLGGKSSTNEKLFF
TRBV28	NA	NA	TRBJ2-5	TGTGCCAGCACCGGACAGAAAGAGACCCAGTACTTC	CASTGQKETQYF
TRBV27	NA	NA	TRBJ2-6	TGTGCCAGCAGTTTAACGAGGTCCCCTGGGGCCAACGTCCTGACTTTC	CASSLTRSPGANVLTF
TRBV7-2	NA	NA	TRBJ2-7	TGTGCCAGCAGCTTGGGGAGGCAGACTTACGAGCAGTACTTC	CASSLGRQTYEQYF
TRBV28	NA	once	TRBJ1-1	TGTGCCATCAGTATCACGAGGGGGGTCGCAAACACTGAAGCTTTCTTT	CAISITRGVANTEAFF
TRBV19	TRBD1	NA	TRBJ1-2	TGTGCCAGTAGTCACCCGAGGACAGGGCCGGCCCTGTTATATGGCTACACCTTC	CASSHPRTGPALLYGYTF
TRBV30	NA	NA	TRBJ2-7	TGTGCCTGGAAGGCGGGGGCCTATTACGAGCAGTACTTC	CAWKAGAYYEQYF
TRBV12-5	NA	once	TRBJ1-5	TGTGCTAGCGAGGGCCAGTATCAGCCCCAGCATTTT	CASEGQYQPQHF
TRBV7-2	TRBD2	NA	TRBJ2-5	TGTGCCAGCAGCTTAGGCCTAGCGGGAGGGTCAGAGACCCAGTACTTC	CASSLGLAGGSETQYF
TRBV7-2	NA	NA	TRBJ1-2	TGTGCCAGCAGCTTATCGGCTGATAACTATGGCTACACCTTC	CASSLSADNYGYTF
TRBV6-5	NA	NA	TRBJ2-7	TGTGCCAGCAGTTACCACCCCAGGGCGTCCTACGAGCAGTACTTC	CASSYHPRASYEQYF
TRBV6-5	NA	NA	TRBJ1-1	TGTGCCAGCAGTATCGACCCGGGCACTGAAGCTTTCTTT	CASSIDPGTEAFF
TRBV18	NA	NA	TRBJ2-6	TGTGCCAGCTCACCACCGACAGCATCTGCTGGGGCCAACGTCCTGACTTTC	CASSPPTASAGANVLTF
TRBV5-1	NA	few	TRBJ2-1	TGCGCCAGCAGCCTCCCGGACCTTTACAATGAGCAGTTCTTC	CASSLPDLYNEQFF
TRBV12-5	NA	NA	TRBJ2-2	TGTGCTAGTGTTGACAGCAACACCGGGGAGCTGTTTTTT	CASVDSNTGELFF
TRBV7-9	TRBD1	NA	TRBJ2-1	TGTGCCAGCAGCCCGCAGGGACAGGGTGAGCAGTTCTTC	CASSPQGQGEQFF
TRBV7-2	NA	NA	TRBJ1-2	TGTGCCAGCAGCCGCATACAGGGCGAGGGCTACACCTTC	CASSRIQGEGYTF
TRBV10-2	NA	NA	TRBJ2-3	TGCGCCAGCAAGGGTACAGATACGCAGTATTTT	CASKGTDTQYF
TRBV5-4	NA	NA	TRBJ1-3	TGTGCCAGCAGCCAACAGGGAACGGAGGGAAACACCATATATTTT	CASSQQGTEGNTIYF
TRBV5-5	TRBD1	NA	TRBJ1-5	TGTGCCAGCAGCTTGACAGGGGGCAACAATCAGCCCCAGCATTTT	CASSLTGGNNQPQHF
TRBV6-5	TRBD1	once	TRBJ1-6	TGTGCCAGCAGCCCAGGGACAGGGTCAATATCACCCCTCCACTTT	CASSPGTGSISPLHF
TRBV9	NA	NA	TRBJ2-2	TGTGCCAGCAGTCTAAACGTGCTGTTTTTT	CASSLNVLFF
TRBV19	NA	NA	TRBJ1-6	TGTGCCAGTAGTATAGACGGGACATCGGCGGGCTCCTATAATTCACCCCTCCACTTT	CASSIDGTSAGSYNSPLHF
TRBV19	NA	NA	TRBJ2-2	TGTGCCAGTAGTATCGGAGCGAACACCGGGGAGCTGTTTTTT	CASSIGANTGELFF
TRBV6-6	NA	NA	TRBJ2-1	TGTGCCAGCAGTTACTCTACGTCCAATGAGCAGTTCTTC	CASSYSTSNEQFF